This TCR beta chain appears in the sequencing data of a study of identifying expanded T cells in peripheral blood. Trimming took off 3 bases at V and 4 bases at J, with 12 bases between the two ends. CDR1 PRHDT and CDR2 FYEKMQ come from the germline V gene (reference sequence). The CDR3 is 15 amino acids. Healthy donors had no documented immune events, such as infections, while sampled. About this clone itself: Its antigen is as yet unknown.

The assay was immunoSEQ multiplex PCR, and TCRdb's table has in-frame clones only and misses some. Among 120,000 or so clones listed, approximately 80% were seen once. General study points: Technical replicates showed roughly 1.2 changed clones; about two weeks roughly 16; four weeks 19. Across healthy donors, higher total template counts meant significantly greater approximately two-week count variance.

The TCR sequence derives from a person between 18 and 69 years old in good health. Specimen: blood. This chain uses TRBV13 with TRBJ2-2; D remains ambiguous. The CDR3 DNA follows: TGTGCCAGCAGCTTTGGGGTGCCAGCCACCGGGGAGCTGTTTTTT. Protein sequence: CASSFGVPATGELFF.